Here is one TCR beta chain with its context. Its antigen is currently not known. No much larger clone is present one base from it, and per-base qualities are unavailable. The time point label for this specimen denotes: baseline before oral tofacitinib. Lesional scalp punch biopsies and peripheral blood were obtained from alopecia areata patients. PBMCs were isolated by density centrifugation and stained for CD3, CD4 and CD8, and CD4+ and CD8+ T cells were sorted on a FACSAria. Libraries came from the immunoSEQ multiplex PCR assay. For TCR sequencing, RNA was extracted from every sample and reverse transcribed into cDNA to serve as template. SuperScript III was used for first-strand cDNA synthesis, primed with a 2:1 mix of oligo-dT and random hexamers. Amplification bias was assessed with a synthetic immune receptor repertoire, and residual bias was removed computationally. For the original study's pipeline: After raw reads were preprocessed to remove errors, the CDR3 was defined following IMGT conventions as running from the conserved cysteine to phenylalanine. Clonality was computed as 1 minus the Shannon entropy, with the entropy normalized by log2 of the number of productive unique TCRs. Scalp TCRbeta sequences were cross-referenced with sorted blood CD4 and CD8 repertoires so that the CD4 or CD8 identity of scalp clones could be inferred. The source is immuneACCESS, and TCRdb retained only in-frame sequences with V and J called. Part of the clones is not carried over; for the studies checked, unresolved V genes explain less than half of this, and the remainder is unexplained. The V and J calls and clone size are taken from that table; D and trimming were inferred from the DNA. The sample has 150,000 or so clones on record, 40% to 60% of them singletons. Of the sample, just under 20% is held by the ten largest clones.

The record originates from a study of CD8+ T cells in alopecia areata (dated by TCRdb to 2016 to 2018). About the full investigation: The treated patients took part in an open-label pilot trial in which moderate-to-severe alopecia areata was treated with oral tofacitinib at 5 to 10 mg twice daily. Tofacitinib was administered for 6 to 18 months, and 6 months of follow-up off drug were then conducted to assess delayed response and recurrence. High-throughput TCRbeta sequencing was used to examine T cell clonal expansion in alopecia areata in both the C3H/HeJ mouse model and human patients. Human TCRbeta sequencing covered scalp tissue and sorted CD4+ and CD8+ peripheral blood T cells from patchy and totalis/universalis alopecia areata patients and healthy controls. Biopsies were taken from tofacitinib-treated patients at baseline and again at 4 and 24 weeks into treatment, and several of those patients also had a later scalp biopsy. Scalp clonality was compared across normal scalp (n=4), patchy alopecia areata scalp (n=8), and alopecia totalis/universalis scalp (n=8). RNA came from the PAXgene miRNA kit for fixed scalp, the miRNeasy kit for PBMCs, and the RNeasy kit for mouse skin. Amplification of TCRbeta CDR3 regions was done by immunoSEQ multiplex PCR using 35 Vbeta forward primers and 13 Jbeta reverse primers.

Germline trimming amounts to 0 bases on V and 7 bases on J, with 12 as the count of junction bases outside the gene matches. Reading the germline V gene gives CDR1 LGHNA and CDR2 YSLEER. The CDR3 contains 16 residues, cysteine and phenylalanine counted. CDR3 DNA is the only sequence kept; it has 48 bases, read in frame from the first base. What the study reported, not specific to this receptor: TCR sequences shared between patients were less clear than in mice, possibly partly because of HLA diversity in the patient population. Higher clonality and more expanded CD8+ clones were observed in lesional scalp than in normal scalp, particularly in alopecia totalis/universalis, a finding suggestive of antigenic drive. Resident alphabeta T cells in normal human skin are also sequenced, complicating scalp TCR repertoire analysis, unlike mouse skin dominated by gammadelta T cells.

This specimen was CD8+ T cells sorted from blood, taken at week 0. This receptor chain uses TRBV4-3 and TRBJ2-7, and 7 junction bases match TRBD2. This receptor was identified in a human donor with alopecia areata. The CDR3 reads CASSQERPSGVREQYF. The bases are TGCGCCAGCAGCCAAGAACGACCGAGCGGGGTTCGGGAGCAGTACTTC.